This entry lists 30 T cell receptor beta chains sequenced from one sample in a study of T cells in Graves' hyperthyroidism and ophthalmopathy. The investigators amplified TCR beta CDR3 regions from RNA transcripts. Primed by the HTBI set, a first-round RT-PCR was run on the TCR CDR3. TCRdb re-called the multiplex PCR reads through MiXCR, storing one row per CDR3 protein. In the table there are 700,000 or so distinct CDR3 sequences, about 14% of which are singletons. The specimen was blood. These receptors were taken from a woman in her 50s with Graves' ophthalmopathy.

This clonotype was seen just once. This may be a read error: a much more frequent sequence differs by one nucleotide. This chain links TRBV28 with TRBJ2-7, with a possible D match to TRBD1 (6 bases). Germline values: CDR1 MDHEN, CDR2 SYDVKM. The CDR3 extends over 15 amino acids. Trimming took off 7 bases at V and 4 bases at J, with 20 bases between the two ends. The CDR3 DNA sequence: TGTGCCAGCAATCGCACCATTACAGGGCGGTACGAGCAGTACTTC. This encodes CASNRTITGRYEQYF.

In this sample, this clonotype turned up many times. The CDR3 loop reads CASKRLGFGQDSGELFF. The CDR3 coding sequence is TGTGCCAGCAAACGTCTGGGTTTCGGCCAGGATTCCGGGGAGCTGTTTTTT. The chain joins TRBV6-2 or TRBV6-3 to TRBJ2-2, with no clear D. Germline loops: CDR1 MNHEY, CDR2 SVGEGT. Trimming took 7 bases from V and 6 from J, leaving 24 bases between them. This CDR3 has 17 residues.

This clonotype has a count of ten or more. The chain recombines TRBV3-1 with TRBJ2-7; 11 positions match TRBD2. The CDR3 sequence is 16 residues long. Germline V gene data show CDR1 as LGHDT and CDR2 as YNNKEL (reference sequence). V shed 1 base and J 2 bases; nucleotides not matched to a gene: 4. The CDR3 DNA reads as TGTGCCAGCAGCCAAGGCCTAGCGGGAGGAGCCTACGAGCAGTACTTC. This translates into CASSQGLAGGAYEQYF.

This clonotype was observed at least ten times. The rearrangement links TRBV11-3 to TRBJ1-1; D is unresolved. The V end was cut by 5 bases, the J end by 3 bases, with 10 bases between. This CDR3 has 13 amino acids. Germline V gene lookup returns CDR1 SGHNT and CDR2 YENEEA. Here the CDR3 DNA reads TGTGCCAGCAGCCGCGACGTAGACACTGAAGCTTTCTTT. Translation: CASSRDVDTEAFF.

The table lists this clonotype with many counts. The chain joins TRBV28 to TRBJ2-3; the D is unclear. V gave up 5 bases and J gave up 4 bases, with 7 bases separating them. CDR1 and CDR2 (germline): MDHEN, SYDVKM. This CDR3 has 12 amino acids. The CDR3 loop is CASSLTPDTQYF. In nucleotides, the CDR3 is TGTGCCAGCAGTCTTACTCCAGATACGCAGTATTTT. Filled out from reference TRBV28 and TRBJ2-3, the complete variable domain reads DVKVTQSSRYLVKRTGEKVFLECVQDMDHENMFWYRQDPGLGLRLIYFSYDVKMKEKGDIPEGYSVSREKKERFSLILESASTNQTSMYLCASSLTPDTQYFGPGTRLTVL.

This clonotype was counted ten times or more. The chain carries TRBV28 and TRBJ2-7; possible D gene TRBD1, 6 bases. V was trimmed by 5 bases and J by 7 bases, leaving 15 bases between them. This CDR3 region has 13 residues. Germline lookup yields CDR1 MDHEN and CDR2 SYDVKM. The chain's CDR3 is CASSLDSVDEQYF. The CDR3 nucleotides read TGTGCCAGCAGTCTGGACAGCGTCGATGAGCAGTACTTC.

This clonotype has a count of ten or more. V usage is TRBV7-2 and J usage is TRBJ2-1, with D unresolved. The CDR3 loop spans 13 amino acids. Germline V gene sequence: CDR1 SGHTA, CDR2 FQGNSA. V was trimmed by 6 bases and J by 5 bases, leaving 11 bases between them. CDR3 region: CASSSSYHNEQFF. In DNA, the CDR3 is TGTGCCAGCAGTTCCTCGTACCACAATGAGCAGTTCTTC.

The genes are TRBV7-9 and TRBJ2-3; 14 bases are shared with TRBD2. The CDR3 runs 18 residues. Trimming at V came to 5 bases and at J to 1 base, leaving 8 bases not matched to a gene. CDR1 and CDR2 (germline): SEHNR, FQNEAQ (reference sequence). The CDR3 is CASSQGLAGVRGTDTQYF. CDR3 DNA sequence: TGTGCCAGCAGCCAGGGACTAGCGGGAGTTAGGGGCACAGATACGCAGTATTTT.

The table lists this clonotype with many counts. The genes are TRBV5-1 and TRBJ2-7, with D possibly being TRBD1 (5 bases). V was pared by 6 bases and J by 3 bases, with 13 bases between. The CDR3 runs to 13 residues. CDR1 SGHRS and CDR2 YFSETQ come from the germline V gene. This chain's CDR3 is CASNVDTSYEQYF. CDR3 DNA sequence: TGCGCCAGCAATGTGGACACGAGCTACGAGCAGTACTTC.

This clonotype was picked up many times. For the CDR3, the DNA is TGTGCCAGCAGCTCCGGACTAGCGGGATTCAATGAGCAGTTCTTC. It yields the protein CASSSGLAGFNEQFF. V gene TRBV11-3 combines with J gene TRBJ2-1; 12 bases align to TRBD2. Germline CDR1 SGHNT, CDR2 YENEEA. The CDR3 length is 15 residues. The trim removed 4 bases at V and 6 bases at J, leaving 4 bases unmatched.

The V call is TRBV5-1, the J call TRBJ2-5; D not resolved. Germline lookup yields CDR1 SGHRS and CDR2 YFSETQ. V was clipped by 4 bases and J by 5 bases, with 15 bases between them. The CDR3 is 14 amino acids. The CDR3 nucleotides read TGCGCCAGCAGCCCTCGGGCGGCTGGGGAGACCCAGTACTTC. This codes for CASSPRAAGETQYF.

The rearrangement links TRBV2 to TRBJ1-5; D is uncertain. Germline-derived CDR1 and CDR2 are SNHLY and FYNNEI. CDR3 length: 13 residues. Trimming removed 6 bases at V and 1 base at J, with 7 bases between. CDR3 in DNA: TGTGCCAGCAGCTTTTGGAGCAATCAGCCCCAGCATTTT. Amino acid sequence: CASSFWSNQPQHF. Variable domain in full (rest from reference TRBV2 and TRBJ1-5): EPEVTQTPSHQVTQMGQEVILRCVPISNHLYFYWYRQILGQKVEFLVSFYNNEISEKSEIFDDQFSVERPDGSNFTLKIRSTKLEDSAMYFCASSFWSNQPQHFGDGTRLSIL.

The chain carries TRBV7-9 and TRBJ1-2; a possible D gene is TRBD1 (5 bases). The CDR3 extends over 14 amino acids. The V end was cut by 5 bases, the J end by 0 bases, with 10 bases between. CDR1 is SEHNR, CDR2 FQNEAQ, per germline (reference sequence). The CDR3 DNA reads TGTGCCAGCAGCACAACAGGAGCTAACTATGGCTACACCTTC. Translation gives CASSTTGANYGYTF.

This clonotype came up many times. The CDR3 region is CASSPLPRAGAYEQYF. Here the CDR3 DNA reads TGTGCCAGCAGTCCCTTGCCACGAGCGGGAGCCTACGAGCAGTACTTC. V is TRBV12-3 or TRBV12-4 and J is TRBJ2-7; TRBD2 matches at 8 bases. Unmatched junction bases numbered 11, after V lost 5 bases and J lost 2 bases. This CDR3 comprises 16 residues.

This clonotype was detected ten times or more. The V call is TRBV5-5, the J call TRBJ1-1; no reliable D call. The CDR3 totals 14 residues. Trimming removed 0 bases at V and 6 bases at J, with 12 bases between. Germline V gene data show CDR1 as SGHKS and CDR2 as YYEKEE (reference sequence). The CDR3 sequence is CASSLVQRTAEAFF. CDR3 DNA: TGTGCCAGCAGCTTGGTGCAGAGGACCGCTGAAGCTTTCTTT. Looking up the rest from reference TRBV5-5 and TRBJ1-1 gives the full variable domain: DAGVTQSPTHLIKTRGQQVTLRCSPISGHKSVSWYQQVLGQGPQFIFQYYEKEERGRGNFPDRFSARQFPNYSSELNVNALLLGDSALYLCASSLVQRTAEAFFGQGTRLTVV.

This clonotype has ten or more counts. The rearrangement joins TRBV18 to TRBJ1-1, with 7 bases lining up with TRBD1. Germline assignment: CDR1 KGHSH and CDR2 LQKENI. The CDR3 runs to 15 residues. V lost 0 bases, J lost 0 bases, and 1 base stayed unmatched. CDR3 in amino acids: CASSPPGQLNTEAFF. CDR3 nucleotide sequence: TGTGCCAGCTCACCACCGGGACAGCTGAACACTGAAGCTTTCTTT.

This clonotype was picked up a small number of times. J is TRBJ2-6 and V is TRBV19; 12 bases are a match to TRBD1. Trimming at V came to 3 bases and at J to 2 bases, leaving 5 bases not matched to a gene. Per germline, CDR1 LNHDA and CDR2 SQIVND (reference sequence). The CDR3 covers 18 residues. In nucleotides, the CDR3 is TGTGCCAGTAGTATCCCGGGACAGGGGGCGCCTGGGGCCAACGTCCTGACTTTC. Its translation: CASSIPGQGAPGANVLTF.

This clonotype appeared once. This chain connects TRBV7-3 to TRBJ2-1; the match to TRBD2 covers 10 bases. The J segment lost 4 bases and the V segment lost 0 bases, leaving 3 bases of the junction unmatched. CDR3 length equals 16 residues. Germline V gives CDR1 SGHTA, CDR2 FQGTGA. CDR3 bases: TGTGCCAGCAGCTTAACCGGAGCGGGAGGGTACAATGAGCAGTTCTTC. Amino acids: CASSLTGAGGYNEQFF.

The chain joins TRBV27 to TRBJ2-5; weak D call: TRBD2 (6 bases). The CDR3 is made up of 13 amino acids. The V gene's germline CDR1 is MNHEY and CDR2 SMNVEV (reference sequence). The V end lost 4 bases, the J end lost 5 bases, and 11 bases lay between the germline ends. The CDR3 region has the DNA TGTGCCAGCAGTTGGGCGGAGGGGGAGACCCAGTACTTC. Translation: CASSWAEGETQYF.

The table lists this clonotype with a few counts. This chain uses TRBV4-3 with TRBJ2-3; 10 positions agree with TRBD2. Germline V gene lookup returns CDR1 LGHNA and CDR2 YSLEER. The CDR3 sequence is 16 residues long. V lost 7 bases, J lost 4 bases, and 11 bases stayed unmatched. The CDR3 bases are TGCGCCAGCAAGAGAGGGGGGACTAGCGAAGCAGATACGCAGTATTTT. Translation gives CASKRGGTSEADTQYF.

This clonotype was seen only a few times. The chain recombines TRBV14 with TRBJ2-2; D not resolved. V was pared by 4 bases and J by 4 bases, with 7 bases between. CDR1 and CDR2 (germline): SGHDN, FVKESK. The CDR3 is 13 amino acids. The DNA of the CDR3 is TGTGCCAGCAGCCTGATTAGCACCGGGGAGCTGTTTTTT. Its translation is CASSLISTGELFF.

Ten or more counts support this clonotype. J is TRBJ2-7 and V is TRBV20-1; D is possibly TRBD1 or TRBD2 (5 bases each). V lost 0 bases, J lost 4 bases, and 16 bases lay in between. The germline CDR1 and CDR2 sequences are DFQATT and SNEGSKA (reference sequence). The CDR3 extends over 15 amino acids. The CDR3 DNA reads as TGCAGTGCTAGAGAGGGGCCTGGCGCGGGTTACGAGCAGTACTTC. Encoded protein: CSAREGPGAGYEQYF.

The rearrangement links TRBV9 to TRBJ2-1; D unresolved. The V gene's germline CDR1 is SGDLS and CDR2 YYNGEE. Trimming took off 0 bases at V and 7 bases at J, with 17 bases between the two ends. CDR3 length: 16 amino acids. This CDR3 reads CASSVGQGAKRNEQFF. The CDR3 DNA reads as TGTGCCAGCAGCGTAGGGCAAGGAGCCAAACGGAATGAGCAGTTCTTC.

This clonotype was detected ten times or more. The CDR3 region is CASSSQGSLAGGLYNEQFF. Written as DNA, the CDR3 is TGTGCCAGCAGCTCCCAGGGATCACTAGCGGGAGGACTATACAATGAGCAGTTCTTC. The rearrangement joins TRBV7-3 to TRBJ2-1; 12 bases map to TRBD2. Germline V gene sequence: CDR1 SGHTA, CDR2 FQGTGA. The CDR3 consists of 19 residues. J was trimmed by 4 bases and V by 4 bases; bases with no gene match: 14.

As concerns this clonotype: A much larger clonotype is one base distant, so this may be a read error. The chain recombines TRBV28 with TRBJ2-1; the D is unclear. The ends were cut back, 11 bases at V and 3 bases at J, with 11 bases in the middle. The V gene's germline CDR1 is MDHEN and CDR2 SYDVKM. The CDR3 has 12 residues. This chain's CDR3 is CAGTVGYNEQFF. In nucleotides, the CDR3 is TGTGCCGGCACGGTGGGCTACAATGAGCAGTTCTTC.

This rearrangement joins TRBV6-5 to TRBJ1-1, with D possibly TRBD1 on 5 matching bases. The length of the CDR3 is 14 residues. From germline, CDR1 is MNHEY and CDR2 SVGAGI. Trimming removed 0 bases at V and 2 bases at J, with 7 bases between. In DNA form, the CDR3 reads TGTGCCAGCAGTTACTCGACAGTTAACACTGAAGCTTTCTTT. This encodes CASSYSTVNTEAFF.

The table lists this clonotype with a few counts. CDR3 nucleotides: TGTGCCAGCATGGCATTTAATAGCGGGAGCTACGAGCAGTACTTC. Protein: CASMAFNSGSYEQYF. V and J are TRBV6-1 and TRBJ2-7; 9 bases are a match to TRBD2. Germline V gene data show CDR1 as MNHNS and CDR2 as SASEGT. The CDR3 consists of 15 residues. With 7 bases clipped from V and 3 bases from J, the junction kept 10 bases outside the gene matches.

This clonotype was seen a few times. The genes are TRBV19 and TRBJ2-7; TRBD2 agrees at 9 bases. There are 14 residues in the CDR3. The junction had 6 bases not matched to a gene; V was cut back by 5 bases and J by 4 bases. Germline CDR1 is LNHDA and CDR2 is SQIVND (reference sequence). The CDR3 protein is CASSETSGPYEQYF. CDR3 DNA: TGTGCCAGTAGTGAGACTAGCGGCCCTTACGAGCAGTACTTC.

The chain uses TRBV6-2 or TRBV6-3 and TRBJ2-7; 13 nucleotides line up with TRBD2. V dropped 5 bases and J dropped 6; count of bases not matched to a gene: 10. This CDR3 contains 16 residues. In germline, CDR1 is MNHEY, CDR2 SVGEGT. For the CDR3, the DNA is TGTGCCAGCAGTCTCATAACTAGCGGGAGGGCCGGCGAGCAGTACTTC. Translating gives CASSLITSGRAGEQYF.

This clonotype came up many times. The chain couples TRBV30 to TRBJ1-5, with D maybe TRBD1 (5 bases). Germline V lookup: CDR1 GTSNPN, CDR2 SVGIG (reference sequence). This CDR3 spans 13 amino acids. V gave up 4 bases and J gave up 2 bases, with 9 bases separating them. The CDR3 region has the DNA TGTGCCTGGAATCAAGGGGGCAATCAGCCCCAGCATTTT. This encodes CAWNQGGNQPQHF.